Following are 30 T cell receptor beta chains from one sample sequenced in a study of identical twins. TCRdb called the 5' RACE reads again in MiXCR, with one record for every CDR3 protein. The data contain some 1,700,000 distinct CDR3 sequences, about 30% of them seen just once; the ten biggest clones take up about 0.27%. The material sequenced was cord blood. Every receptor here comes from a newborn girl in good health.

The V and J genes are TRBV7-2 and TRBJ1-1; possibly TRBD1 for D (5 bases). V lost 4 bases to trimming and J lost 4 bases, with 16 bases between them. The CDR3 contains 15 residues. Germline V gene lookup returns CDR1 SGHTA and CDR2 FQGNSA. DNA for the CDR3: TGTGCCAGCAGCTCTCCAAACAGGCGAGGCACTGAAGCTTTCTTT. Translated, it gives CASSSPNRRGTEAFF.

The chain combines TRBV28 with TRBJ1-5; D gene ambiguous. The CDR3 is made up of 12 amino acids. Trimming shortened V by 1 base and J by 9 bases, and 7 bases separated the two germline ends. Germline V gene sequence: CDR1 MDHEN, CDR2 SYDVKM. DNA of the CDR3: TGTGCCAGCAGTTTATATCCCTGGCCCCAGCATTTT. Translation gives CASSLYPWPQHF.

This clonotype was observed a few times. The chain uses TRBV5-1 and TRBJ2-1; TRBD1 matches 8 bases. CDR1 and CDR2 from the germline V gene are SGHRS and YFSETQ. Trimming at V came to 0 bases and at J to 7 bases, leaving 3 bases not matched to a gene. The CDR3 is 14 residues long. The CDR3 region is CASSLADRGNEQFF. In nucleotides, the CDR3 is TGCGCCAGCAGCTTGGCCGACAGGGGAAATGAGCAGTTCTTC.

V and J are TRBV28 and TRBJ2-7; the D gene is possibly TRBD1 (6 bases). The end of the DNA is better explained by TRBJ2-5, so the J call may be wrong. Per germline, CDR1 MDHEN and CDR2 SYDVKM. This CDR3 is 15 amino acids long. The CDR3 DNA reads TGTGCCAGCAGTTTCTCGGCCAGGGGTCGAGAGACCCAGTACTTC. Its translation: CASSFSARGRETQYF.

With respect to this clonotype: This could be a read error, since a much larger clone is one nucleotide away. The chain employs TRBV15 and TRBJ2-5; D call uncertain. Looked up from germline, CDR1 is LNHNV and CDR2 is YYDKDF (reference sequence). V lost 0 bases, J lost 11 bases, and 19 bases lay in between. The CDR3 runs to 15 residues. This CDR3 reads CATSRDRAKVNEQYF. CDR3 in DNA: TGTGCCACCAGCAGAGATAGGGCAAAAGTCAATGAGCAGTACTTC.

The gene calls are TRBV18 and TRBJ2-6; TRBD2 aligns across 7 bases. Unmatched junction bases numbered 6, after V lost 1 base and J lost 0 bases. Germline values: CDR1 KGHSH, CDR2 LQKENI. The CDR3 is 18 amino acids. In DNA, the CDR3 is TGTGCCAGCTCACCACTGCCAGGGAGGGGCTCTGGGGCCAACGTCCTGACTTTC. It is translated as CASSPLPGRGSGANVLTF.

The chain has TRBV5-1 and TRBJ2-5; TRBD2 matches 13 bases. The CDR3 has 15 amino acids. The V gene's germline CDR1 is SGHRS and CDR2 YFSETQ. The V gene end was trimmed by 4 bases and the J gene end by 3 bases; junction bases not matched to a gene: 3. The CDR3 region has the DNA TGCGCCAGCAGCATCGGACTAGCGGGGGAAGAGACCCAGTACTTC. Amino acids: CASSIGLAGEETQYF.

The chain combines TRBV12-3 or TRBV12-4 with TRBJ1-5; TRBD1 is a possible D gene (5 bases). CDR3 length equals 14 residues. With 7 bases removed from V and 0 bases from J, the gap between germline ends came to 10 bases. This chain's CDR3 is CASTLGASNQPQHF. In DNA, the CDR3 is TGTGCCAGCACCCTAGGGGCTAGCAATCAGCCCCAGCATTTT.

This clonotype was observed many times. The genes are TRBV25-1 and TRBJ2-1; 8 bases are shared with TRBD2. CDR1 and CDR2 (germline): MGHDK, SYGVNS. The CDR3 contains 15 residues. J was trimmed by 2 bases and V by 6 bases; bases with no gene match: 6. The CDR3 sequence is CASSQPGLAYNEQFF. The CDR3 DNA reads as TGTGCCAGCAGCCAACCGGGACTAGCCTACAATGAGCAGTTCTTC.

DNA for the CDR3: TGCAGCTGTACCGGGACTAGGCAGTTCTTC. Translated: CSCTGTRQFF. The chain combines TRBV29-1 with TRBJ2-1; 8 bases align to TRBD2. Unmatched junction bases numbered 6, after V lost 8 bases and J lost 12 bases. From germline, CDR1 is SQVTM and CDR2 ANQGSEA. The length of the CDR3 is 10 residues.

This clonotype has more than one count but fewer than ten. The CDR3: CASSRLGGYNEQFF. CDR3 bases: TGTGCCAGCAGCCGGCTCGGGGGTTACAATGAGCAGTTCTTC. The rearrangement joins TRBV12-3 or TRBV12-4 to TRBJ2-1, with D maybe TRBD2 (6 bases). Trimming cost V 6 bases and J 4 bases, with 13 bases left between them. This CDR3 has 14 residues.

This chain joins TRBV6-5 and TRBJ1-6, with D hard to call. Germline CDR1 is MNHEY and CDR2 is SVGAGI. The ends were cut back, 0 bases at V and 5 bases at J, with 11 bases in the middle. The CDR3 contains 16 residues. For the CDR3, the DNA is TGTGCCAGCAGTTACTCGTCAAGGGTAGATAATTCACCCCTCCACTTT. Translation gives CASSYSSRVDNSPLHF.

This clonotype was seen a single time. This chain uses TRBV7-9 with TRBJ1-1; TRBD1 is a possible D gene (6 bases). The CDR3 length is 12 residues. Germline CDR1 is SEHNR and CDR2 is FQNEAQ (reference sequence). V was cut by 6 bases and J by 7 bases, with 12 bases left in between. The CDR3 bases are TGTGCCAGCAGTTATAGGGGACATGAAGCTTTCTTT. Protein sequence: CASSYRGHEAFF.

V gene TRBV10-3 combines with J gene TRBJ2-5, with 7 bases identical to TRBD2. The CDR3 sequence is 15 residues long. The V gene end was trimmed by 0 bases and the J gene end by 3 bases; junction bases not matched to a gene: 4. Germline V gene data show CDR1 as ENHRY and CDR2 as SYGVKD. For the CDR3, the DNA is TGTGCCATCAGTGAGTCGTTAAGCGGGAAAGAGACCCAGTACTTC. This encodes CAISESLSGKETQYF.

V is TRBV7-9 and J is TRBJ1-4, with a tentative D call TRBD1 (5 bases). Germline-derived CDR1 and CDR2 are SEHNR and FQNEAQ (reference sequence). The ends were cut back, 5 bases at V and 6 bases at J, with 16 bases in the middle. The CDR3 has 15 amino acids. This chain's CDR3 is CASSEYRFEDEKLFF. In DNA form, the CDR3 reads TGTGCCAGCAGCGAATACAGGTTCGAGGATGAAAAACTGTTTTTT.

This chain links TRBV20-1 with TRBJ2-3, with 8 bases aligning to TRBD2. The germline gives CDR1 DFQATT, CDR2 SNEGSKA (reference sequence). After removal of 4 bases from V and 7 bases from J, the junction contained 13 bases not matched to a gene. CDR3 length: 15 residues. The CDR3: CSAKMNGGAVNTQYF. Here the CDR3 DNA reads TGCAGTGCTAAGATGAACGGGGGGGCCGTGAATACGCAGTATTTT.

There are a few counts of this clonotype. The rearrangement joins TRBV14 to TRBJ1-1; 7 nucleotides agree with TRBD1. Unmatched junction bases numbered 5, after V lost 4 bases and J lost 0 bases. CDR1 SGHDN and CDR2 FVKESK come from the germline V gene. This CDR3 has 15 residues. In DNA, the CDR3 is TGTGCCAGCAGCCGAGGACAGGTTATGAACACTGAAGCTTTCTTT. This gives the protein CASSRGQVMNTEAFF.

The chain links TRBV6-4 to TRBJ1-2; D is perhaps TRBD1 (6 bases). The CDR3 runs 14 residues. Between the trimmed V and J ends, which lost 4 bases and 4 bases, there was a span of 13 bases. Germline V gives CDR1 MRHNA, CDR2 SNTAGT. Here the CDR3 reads CASSAIQGFYGYTF. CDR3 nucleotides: TGTGCCAGCAGTGCCATACAGGGATTCTATGGCTACACCTTC.

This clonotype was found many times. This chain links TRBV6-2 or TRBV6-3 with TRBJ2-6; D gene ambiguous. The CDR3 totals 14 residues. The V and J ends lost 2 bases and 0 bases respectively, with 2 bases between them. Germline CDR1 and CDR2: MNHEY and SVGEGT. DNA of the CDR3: TGTGCCAGCAGTTACCCCTCTGGGGCCAACGTCCTGACTTTC. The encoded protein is CASSYPSGANVLTF.

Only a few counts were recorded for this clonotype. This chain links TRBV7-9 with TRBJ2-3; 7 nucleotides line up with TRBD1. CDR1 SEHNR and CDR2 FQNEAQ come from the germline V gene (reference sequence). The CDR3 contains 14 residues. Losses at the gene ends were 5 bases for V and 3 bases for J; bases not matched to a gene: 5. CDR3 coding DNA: TGTGCCAGCAGCATCGGGACAGTGACAGATACGCAGTATTTT. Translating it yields CASSIGTVTDTQYF.

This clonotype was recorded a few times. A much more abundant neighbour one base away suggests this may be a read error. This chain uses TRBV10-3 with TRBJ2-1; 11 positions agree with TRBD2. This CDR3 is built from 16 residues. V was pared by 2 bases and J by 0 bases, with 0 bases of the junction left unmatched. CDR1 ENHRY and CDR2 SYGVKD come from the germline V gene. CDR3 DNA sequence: TGTGCCATCAGTGAGACTAGCGGGAGCTCCTACAATGAGCAGTTCTTC. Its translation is CAISETSGSSYNEQFF.

The CDR3, as DNA: TGTGCCAGCAGCAGGACAGGGATCCATTCACCCCTCCACTTT. Amino acids: CASSRTGIHSPLHF. The V call is TRBV27, the J call TRBJ1-6, with 8 bases identical to TRBD1. The V gene end was trimmed by 6 bases and the J gene end by 8 bases; junction bases not matched to a gene: 6. Germline V gene lookup returns CDR1 MNHEY and CDR2 SMNVEV (reference sequence). The CDR3 length is 14 residues.

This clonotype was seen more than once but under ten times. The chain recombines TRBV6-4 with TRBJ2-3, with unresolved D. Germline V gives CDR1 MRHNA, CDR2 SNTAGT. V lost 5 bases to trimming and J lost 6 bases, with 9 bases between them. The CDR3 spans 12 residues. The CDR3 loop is CASSPTDDTQYF. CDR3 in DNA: TGTGCCAGCAGTCCAACAGATGATACGCAGTATTTT.

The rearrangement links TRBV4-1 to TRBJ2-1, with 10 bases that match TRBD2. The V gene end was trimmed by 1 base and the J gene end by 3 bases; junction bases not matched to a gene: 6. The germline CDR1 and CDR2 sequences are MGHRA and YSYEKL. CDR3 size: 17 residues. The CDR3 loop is CASSQGEAGGHYNEQFF. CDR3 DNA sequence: TGCGCCAGCAGCCAAGGGGAAGCGGGGGGGCACTACAATGAGCAGTTCTTC.

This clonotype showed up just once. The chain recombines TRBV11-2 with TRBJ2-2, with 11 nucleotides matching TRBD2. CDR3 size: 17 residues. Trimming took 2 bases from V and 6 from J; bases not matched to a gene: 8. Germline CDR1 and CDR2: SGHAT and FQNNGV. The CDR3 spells CASSLRRGLAVPGELFF. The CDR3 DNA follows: TGTGCCAGCAGCTTACGTAGGGGACTAGCGGTCCCCGGGGAGCTGTTTTTT.

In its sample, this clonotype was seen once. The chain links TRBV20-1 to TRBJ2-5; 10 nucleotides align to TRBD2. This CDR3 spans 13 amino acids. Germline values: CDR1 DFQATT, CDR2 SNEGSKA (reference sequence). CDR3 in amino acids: CRLAGGPHNEQYF. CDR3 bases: TGCAGATTAGCGGGGGGCCCTCACAATGAGCAGTACTTC.

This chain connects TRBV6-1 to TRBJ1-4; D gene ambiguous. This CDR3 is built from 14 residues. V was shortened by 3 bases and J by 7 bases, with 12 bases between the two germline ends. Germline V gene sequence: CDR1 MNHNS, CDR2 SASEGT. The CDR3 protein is CASSEGLVREKLFF. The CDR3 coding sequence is TGTGCCAGCAGTGAGGGTCTGGTACGTGAAAAACTGTTTTTT.

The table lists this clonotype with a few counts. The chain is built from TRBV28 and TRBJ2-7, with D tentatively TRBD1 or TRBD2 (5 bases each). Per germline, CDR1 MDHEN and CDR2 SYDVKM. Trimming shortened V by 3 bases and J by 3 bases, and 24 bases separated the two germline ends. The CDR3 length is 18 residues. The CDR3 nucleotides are TGTGCCAGCAGTTTCTGGCCCGTACAACCGGGACCTCGCTACGAGCAGTACTTC. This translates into CASSFWPVQPGPRYEQYF.

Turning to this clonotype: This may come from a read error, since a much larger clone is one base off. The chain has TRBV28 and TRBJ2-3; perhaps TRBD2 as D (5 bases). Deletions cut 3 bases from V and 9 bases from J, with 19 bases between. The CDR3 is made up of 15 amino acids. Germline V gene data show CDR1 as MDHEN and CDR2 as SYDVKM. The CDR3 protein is CASSLGEARVRTQYF. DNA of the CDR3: TGTGCCAGCAGTTTGGGCGAGGCGAGGGTAAGGACGCAGTATTTT.

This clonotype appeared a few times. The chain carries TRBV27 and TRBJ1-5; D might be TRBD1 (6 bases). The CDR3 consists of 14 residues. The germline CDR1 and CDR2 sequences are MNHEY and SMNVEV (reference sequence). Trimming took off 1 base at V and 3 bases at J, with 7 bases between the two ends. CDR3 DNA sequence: TGTGCCAGCAGTTTATGGGGACACAATCAGCCCCAGCATTTT. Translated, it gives CASSLWGHNQPQHF.